The rows below give T cell receptor beta chains drawn from one sample of a study of blood T cell repertoires in COVID-19. Some clones are missing from TCRdb's copy, which holds only in-frame ones; the method was immunoSEQ multiplex PCR. The sample shows roughly 190,000 clones, about 88% of them seen only once. Sequenced sample: peripheral blood. The receptors derive from a human donor in a cohort sampled during active COVID-19. Each CDR3 is given with its conserved first and last residue. The D gene is left open where the match is weak. The size field is filled for only some rows; it gives once, few, many or a size class.

size	V	D	J	CDR3	DNA
NA	TRBV10-2	TRBD1	TRBJ2-7	CASSISEDRVTYEQYF	TGCGCCAGCAGTATAAGCGAAGACAGGGTAACCTACGAGCAGTACTTC
NA	TRBV28	NA	TRBJ1-2	CASTQNSYYGYTF	TGTGCCAGCACCCAAAACAGTTACTATGGCTACACCTTC
NA	TRBV5-6	NA	TRBJ2-2	CASSFSSGAGDTGELFF	TGTGCCAGCAGCTTTTCGAGTGGGGCTGGGGACACCGGGGAGCTGTTTTTT
once	TRBV30	TRBD1	TRBJ2-2	CAWRVSGGQGVGHTGELFF	TGTGCCTGGAGGGTGTCCGGGGGACAGGGGGTGGGTCACACCGGGGAGCTGTTTTTT
NA	TRBV2	NA	TRBJ1-1	CASSSRPGKNTEAFF	TGTGCCAGCAGTTCCCGGCCAGGAAAGAACACTGAAGCTTTCTTT
once	TRBV9	NA	TRBJ2-7	CASSVGGGVAYEQYF	TGTGCCAGCAGCGTAGGAGGCGGGGTTGCCTACGAGCAGTACTTC
NA	TRBV18	TRBD1	TRBJ1-1	CASSPGTGEEGDTEAFF	TGTGCCAGCTCACCAGGGACAGGGGAAGAAGGCGACACTGAAGCTTTCTTT
NA	TRBV10-3	NA	TRBJ2-1	CAIQAGLSSYNEQFF	TGTGCCATCCAGGCGGGGTTAAGCTCCTACAATGAGCAGTTCTTC
NA	TRBV4-1	TRBD1	TRBJ1-5	CASSQDPGQGGTQHF	TGCGCCAGCAGCCAAGATCCGGGACAGGGAGGGACCCAGCATTTT
NA	TRBV7-8	TRBD1	TRBJ1-1	CASSPYRDRIEAFF	TGTGCCAGCAGCCCATACCGGGACAGAATTGAAGCTTTCTTT